This TCR beta chain was sequenced for a study of blood T cell repertoires in COVID-19. About the research overall: The United States, Italy and Spain supplied acute and convalescent COVID-19 samples. T cells, B-cell-depleted T cells, or PBMCs provided the cDNA or gDNA that served as material.

Per the original methods: The authors estimated nucleated cell counts from reference gene primer amplification. TCRdb's copy holds only in-frame clones and misses some; the assay was immunoSEQ multiplex PCR. D and trimming come from the DNA, and the V and J calls and clone size come from that table. This sample has fewer than 300,000 clones, with approximately 90% found just once. The TCR comes from a man aged 25-45 years with acute or convalescent COVID-19. Sequenced input: peripheral blood.

The CDR3: CAIRDTGNSNQPQHF. DNA of the CDR3: TGTGCCATCAGGGACACAGGGAATAGCAATCAGCCCCAGCATTTT. The chain recombines TRBV10-3 with TRBJ1-5, with D perhaps TRBD1 (6 bases). CDR3 length: 15 residues. The germline V and J ends were trimmed by 6 bases and 0 bases, with 12 bases remaining between them. Germline CDR1 and CDR2: ENHRY and SYGVKD.